This entry concerns a single T cell receptor beta chain. Its target is not known. This entry belongs to a study of cytomegalovirus exposure and HLA in healthy donors. The donors were in the roughly 110-subject validation cohort; that cohort was separate from the roughly 730-subject first cohort. The CDR3 runs 14 residues. The J segment lost 10 bases and the V segment lost 7 bases, leaving 12 bases of the junction unmatched. The V gene's germline CDR1 is LNHDA and CDR2 SQIVND (reference sequence). Study-level results: The authors enumerated 150 to 200 TCR beta chains as linked to cytomegalovirus. First-cohort TCR clusters tended to co-occur in the 120 or so validation repertoires, a later analysis found. Cytomegalovirus status was reportedly diagnosed by the classifier with high sensitivity and specificity.

TCRdb keeps only in-frame clones here, not all; method: immunoSEQ multiplex PCR. The sample shows 250,000 to 350,000 clones, 70% to 90% of them seen only once. The TCR sequence derives from a man aged 25-45 years in good health and CMV-seronegative. The rearrangement links TRBV19 to TRBJ2-1, with 8 bases fitting TRBD1. The material sequenced was PBMCs. The CDR3 bases are TGTGCCAGTACCACCACAGGACAGGGAAAGGAGCAGTTCTTC. It codes for CASTTTGQGKEQFF.